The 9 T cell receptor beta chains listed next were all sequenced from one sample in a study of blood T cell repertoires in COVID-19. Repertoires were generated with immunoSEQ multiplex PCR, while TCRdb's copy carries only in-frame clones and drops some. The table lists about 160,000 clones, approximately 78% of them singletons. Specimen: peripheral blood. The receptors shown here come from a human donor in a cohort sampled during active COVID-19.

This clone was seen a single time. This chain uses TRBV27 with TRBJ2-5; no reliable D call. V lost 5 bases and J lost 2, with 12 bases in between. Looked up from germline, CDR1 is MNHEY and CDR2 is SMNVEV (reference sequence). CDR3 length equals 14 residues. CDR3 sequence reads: CASSPGSPQETQYF. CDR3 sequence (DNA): TGTGCCAGCAGTCCAGGAAGCCCTCAAGAGACCCAGTACTTC.

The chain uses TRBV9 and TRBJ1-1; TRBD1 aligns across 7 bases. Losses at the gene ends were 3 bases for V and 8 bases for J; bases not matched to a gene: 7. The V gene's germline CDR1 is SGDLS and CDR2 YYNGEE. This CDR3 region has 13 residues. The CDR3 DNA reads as TGTGCCAGCAGCGCCCGACAGGGCGGGGAAGCTTTCTTT. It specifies CASSARQGGEAFF. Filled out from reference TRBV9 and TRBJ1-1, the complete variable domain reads DSGVTQTPKHLITATGQRVTLRCSPRSGDLSVYWYQQSLDQGLQFLIQYYNGEERAKGNILERFSAQQFPDLHSELNLSSLELGDSALYFCASSARQGGEAFFGQGTRLTVV.

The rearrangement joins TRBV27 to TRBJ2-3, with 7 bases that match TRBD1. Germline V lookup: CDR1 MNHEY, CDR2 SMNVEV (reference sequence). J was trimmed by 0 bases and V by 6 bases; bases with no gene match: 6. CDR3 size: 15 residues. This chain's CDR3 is CASSRDSFSTDTQYF. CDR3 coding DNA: TGTGCCAGCAGCCGGGACAGCTTTAGCACAGATACGCAGTATTTT.

In DNA form, the CDR3 reads TGTGCCTGGAGCGGGGGGGACAATCAGCCCCAGCATTTT. As protein: CAWSGGDNQPQHF. V usage is TRBV30 and J usage is TRBJ1-5; maybe TRBD1 (5 bases). Germline CDR1 is GTSNPN and CDR2 is SVGIG (reference sequence). The V end lost 3 bases, the J end lost 3 bases, and 9 bases lay between the germline ends. This CDR3 has 13 amino acids.

In DNA form, the CDR3 reads TGCAGTGCTAGTACTAGCGGGAGAAGAAACACCGGGGAGCTGTTTTTT. This gives the protein CSASTSGRRNTGELFF. This chain links TRBV20-1 with TRBJ2-2; 11 bases align to TRBD2. The V gene end was trimmed by 3 bases and the J gene end by 2 bases; junction bases not matched to a gene: 5. In germline, CDR1 is DFQATT, CDR2 SNEGSKA (reference sequence). The CDR3 length is 16 residues.

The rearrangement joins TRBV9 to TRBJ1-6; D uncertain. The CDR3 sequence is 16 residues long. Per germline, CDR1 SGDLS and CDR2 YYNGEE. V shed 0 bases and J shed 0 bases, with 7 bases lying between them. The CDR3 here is CASSVGGSSYNSPLHF. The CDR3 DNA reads TGTGCCAGCAGCGTAGGAGGGAGCTCCTATAATTCACCCCTCCACTTT.

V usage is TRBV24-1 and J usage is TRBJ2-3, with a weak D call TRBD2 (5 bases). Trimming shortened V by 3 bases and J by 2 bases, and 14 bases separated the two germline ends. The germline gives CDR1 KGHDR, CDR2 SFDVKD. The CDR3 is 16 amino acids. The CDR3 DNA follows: TGTGCCACCAGTGATAGTAGAAGAGGGTACACAGATACGCAGTATTTT. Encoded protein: CATSDSRRGYTDTQYF.

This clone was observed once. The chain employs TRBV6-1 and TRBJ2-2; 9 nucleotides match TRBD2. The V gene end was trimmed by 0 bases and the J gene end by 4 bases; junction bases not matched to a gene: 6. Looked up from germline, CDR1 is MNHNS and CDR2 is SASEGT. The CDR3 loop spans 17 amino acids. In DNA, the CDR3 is TGTGCCAGCAGTGAAGCCCCTAGCGGGGCGCTCACCGGGGAGCTGTTTTTT. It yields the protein CASSEAPSGALTGELFF.

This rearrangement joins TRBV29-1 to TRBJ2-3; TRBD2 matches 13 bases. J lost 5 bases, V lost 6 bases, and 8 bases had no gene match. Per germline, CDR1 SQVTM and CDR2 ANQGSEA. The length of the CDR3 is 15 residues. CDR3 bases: TGCAGCGTGGCGGGACTAGCGGGAAGGATAGATACGCAGTATTTT. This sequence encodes CSVAGLAGRIDTQYF.